Below are 16 T cell receptor beta chains sequenced from a single sample in a study of T cell responses to AZD1222 COVID-19 vaccine. The protocol was immunoSEQ multiplex PCR, while the TCRdb copy is restricted to in-frame clones and leaves out a portion. This table holds 35,000 to 50,000 clones, around 77% found once. Sequencing used peripheral blood, obtained 28 days after the second dose of the MenACWY control vaccine. The receptor source for this set is an adult who received the MenACWY meningococcal vaccine as a control.

The chain carries TRBV11-2 and TRBJ2-3; 12 nucleotides line up with TRBD2. V gave up 0 bases and J gave up 2 bases; unmatched junction bases: 3. The CDR3 totals 17 residues. Germline CDR1 is SGHAT and CDR2 is FQNNGV. Here the CDR3 DNA reads TGTGCCAGCAGCTTAGAACTAGCGGGAGGTATCACAGATACGCAGTATTTT. Protein: CASSLELAGGITDTQYF.

The rearrangement links TRBV5-1 to TRBJ2-6; possibly TRBD1 for D (5 bases). Germline loops: CDR1 SGHRS, CDR2 YFSETQ. The CDR3 loop spans 17 amino acids. Between the trimmed V and J ends, which lost 4 bases and 4 bases, there was a span of 18 bases. The CDR3 sequence is CASSPFHPQVGANVLTF. DNA of the CDR3: TGCGCCAGCAGCCCCTTCCACCCACAGGTGGGGGCCAACGTCCTGACTTTC.

The rearrangement joins TRBV5-5 to TRBJ1-1; 9 bases match TRBD1. After removal of 5 bases from V and 2 bases from J, the junction contained 7 bases not matched to a gene. Per germline, CDR1 SGHKS and CDR2 YYEKEE (reference sequence). This CDR3 is built from 15 residues. CDR3 sequence reads: CASRPGTGHNTEAFF. CDR3 bases: TGTGCCAGCAGGCCCGGGACAGGGCATAACACTGAAGCTTTCTTT.

The V and J genes are TRBV9 and TRBJ2-5, with D maybe TRBD1 (7 bases). V dropped 4 bases and J dropped 0 bases, with 13 bases sitting between them. The germline CDR1 and CDR2 sequences are SGDLS and YYNGEE. This CDR3 contains 15 residues. The CDR3 nucleotides read TGTGCCAGCAGCTCTCAGGGGGGATACCAAGAGACCCAGTACTTC. This encodes CASSSQGGYQETQYF.

This clone was seen only a few times. V is TRBV14 and J is TRBJ2-3; D gene ambiguous. The V end was cut by 1 base, the J end by 1 base, with 9 bases between. This CDR3 is built from 15 residues. From germline, CDR1 is SGHDN and CDR2 FVKESK. CDR3 bases: TGTGCCAGCAGCCAAGTCCCCATTGGCACAGATACGCAGTATTTT. Amino acid sequence: CASSQVPIGTDTQYF.

This chain links TRBV5-1 with TRBJ2-1; D unresolved. Trimming cost V 1 base and J 5 bases, with 7 bases left between them. The CDR3 length is 13 residues. Per the germline V gene, CDR1 is SGHRS and CDR2 is YFSETQ. This CDR3 is CASSLMVHNEQFF. CDR3 nucleotides: TGCGCCAGCAGCTTGATGGTTCACAATGAGCAGTTCTTC.

The rearrangement uses TRBV9 and TRBJ2-7; D is possibly TRBD1 (5 bases). Germline lookup yields CDR1 SGDLS and CDR2 YYNGEE. This CDR3 contains 14 residues. V was clipped by 0 bases and J by 2 bases, with 9 bases between them. The CDR3 sequence is CASSVGVRAYEQYF. As DNA, the CDR3 is TGTGCCAGCAGCGTAGGAGTCAGGGCCTACGAGCAGTACTTC.

Concerning this clone: At one boundary the junction diverges from the germline segment, which might be a read error. The V and J genes are TRBV18 and TRBJ1-1, with D possibly being TRBD1 (6 bases). Germline CDR1 reads KGHSH; CDR2 reads LQKENI. The CDR3 extends over 13 amino acids. CDR3 loop: CASSTGQNAEAFF. DNA of the CDR3: TGTGCCAGCTCAACCGGACAGAACGCTGAAGCTTTCTTT.

The gene calls are TRBV28 and TRBJ1-5; 7 nucleotides line up with TRBD1. V trimming: 3 bases; J trimming: 5 bases; junction bases outside the gene matches: 7. CDR1 is MDHEN and CDR2 is SYDVKM in the germline V gene. The CDR3 contains 15 residues. The CDR3 spells CASSFPGGFHQPQHF. The CDR3, as DNA: TGTGCCAGCAGTTTTCCAGGGGGATTCCATCAGCCCCAGCATTTT.

The gene calls are TRBV6-5 and TRBJ1-2, with 7 bases aligning to TRBD1. In germline, CDR1 is MNHEY, CDR2 SVGAGI. J was trimmed by 7 bases and V by 5 bases; bases with no gene match: 7. There are 13 residues in the CDR3. The CDR3 is CASSNTGAGGYTF. Here the CDR3 DNA reads TGTGCCAGCAGTAATACAGGGGCTGGTGGCTACACCTTC.

The gene calls are TRBV10-2 and TRBJ2-2; D unclear. Germline values: CDR1 WSHSY, CDR2 SAAADI. Trimming pared 6 bases from V and 8 bases from J, leaving 16 bases between. The CDR3 totals 14 residues. The DNA of the CDR3 is TGCGCCAGCAGGGGTCAAGGGCCCTCAGGGGAGCTGTTTTTT. This translates into CASRGQGPSGELFF.

Only one count was recorded for this clone. V and J are TRBV30 and TRBJ1-1; D possibly corresponds to TRBD1 (5 bases). Between the trimmed V and J ends, which lost 3 bases and 1 base, there was a span of 9 bases. Looked up from germline, CDR1 is GTSNPN and CDR2 is SVGIG (reference sequence). The CDR3 is made up of 13 amino acids. The CDR3: CAWRQGRNTEAFF. In DNA form, the CDR3 reads TGTGCCTGGAGGCAGGGAAGGAACACTGAAGCTTTCTTT.

J is TRBJ1-5 and V is TRBV18; possibly TRBD1 for D (5 bases). Between the trimmed V and J ends, which lost 6 bases and 2 bases, there was a span of 11 bases. CDR1 is KGHSH, CDR2 LQKENI, per germline. CDR3 length: 14 amino acids. CDR3 region: CASSAGGGNQPQHF. The CDR3 nucleotides are TGTGCCAGCTCCGCGGGGGGTGGCAATCAGCCCCAGCATTTT.

The rearrangement uses TRBV5-4 and TRBJ1-3; tentatively, D is TRBD1 (5 bases). CDR1 is SGHNT, CDR2 YYREEE, per germline (reference sequence). With 0 bases removed from V and 11 bases from J, the gap between germline ends came to 15 bases. This CDR3 region has 14 residues. As DNA, the CDR3 is TGTGCCAGCAGCTTGGAGGGGTTAGCGAGCGCCATATATTTT. This codes for CASSLEGLASAIYF.

The V gene is TRBV6-5, the J gene TRBJ1-2; weak D call: TRBD1 (6 bases). Trimming left V 6 bases short and J 5 bases short, with 16 bases between. This CDR3 comprises 14 residues. Germline assignment: CDR1 MNHEY and CDR2 SVGAGI. In nucleotides, the CDR3 is TGTGCCAGCAGCCCAGTTGGGGGCGGGTATGGCTACACCTTC. Protein sequence: CASSPVGGGYGYTF.

CDR3 in amino acids: CASSHPSYNSPLHF. DNA for the CDR3: TGTGCCAGTAGTCATCCCTCCTATAATTCACCCCTCCACTTT. V usage is TRBV19 and J usage is TRBJ1-6; D uncertain. The CDR3 spans 14 residues. The germline gives CDR1 LNHDA, CDR2 SQIVND (reference sequence). Trimming took 5 bases from V and 0 from J, leaving 5 bases between them.